This TCR beta chain was identified in a study of shared clonotypes between healthy human individuals (TCRdb year 2020). Looking at the study overall: A few men and two women, aged 18 to 49 years, made up the cohort. Leukapheresis yielded between about 0.9 and 8.9 billion PBMCs per donor. To increase sequencing depth and limit assay-specific biases, different laboratories used diverse techniques to prepare libraries and sequence TCR repertoires. The study deeply sequenced blood TCR repertoires of about 5 healthy adults to estimate repertoire size and the extent of clonotype sharing between individuals. For each donor, three plates each were used for CD4 naive and CD4 memory, two plates were used for CD8 naive, and one plate was used for CD8 memory.

Looking up the germline V gene yields CDR1 MGHRA and CDR2 YSYEKL. The junction shows trimming of 0 bases on V and 0 bases on J, plus 9 bases between the germline ends. The CDR3 numbers 16 residues from cysteine through phenylalanine. Only the CDR3 part of the read is kept: 48 bases, read in frame from the first base. On the study overall, not on this receptor specifically: Because the study included only a small number of donors, the genetic and exposure-history diversity represented was limited. Pairwise subsampling led to the expectation that sequencing depth would affect the degree of clonotype sharing among donors. Sampling was restricted to blood, and TCR repertoires in tissues likely differ from the TCR repertoires found in blood. About 5% of naive CD4, approximately 3.7% of naive CD8, approximately 2% of memory CD4, and approximately 0.4% of memory CD8 clonotypes were shared across a few donors. Clonotypes shared by all four sorted-subset donors showed higher generation probabilities than non-shared clonotypes. Estimated clonotype richness was generally larger for naive than for memory subsets. Even with the large sequencing depth, rarefaction of the sorted-subset datasets indicated that sequencing was incomplete.

Details on this clone: Its antigen target is currently unknown. Per-base quality was not reported, and no clone a single base away is much larger than it.

Donors were healthy HIV-negative adults with no recently reported acute infections or vaccinations. Only Caucasian adults living in Nashville, Tennessee, USA were represented among the donors. Magnetic negative selection was used to enrich CD4+ T cells, after which naive cells were positively selected on CD45RA and the negative fraction became the memory subset. After blood collection by leukapheresis, PBMCs were isolated using Ficoll-Histopaque density gradient centrifugation and then cryopreserved in the vapor phase of liquid nitrogen. Purity and quantity of every magnetically sorted T cell population were checked by analytical flow cytometry. Genomic DNA was isolated from each sorted fraction and quantified by UV absorbance on a Nanodrop 2000c. Using the deep immunoSEQ assay, multiplex PCR amplified TCR CDR3 regions from genomic DNA. Extracted genomic DNA from each cell subset was spread evenly across all wells of several immunoSEQ 96-well plates, with each plate serving as a replicate. For sorted subsets, each replicate PCR was loaded with about 200 ng genomic DNA, equivalent to 30,000 or so T cell genomes. Purified libraries were quantified with a Qubit 3.0 fluorometer, sized on a Bioanalyzer 2100, and re-quantified with the KAPA Library Quantification kit. Every immunoSEQ 96-well plate was sequenced on a separate single-read 150-cycle Illumina NextSeq 550 flow cell. Per the original workflow: The immunoSEQ output contained only junctional sequences without quality scores, so filtering could not match that applied to full-length reads. Sequences were annotated with PyIR, a Python wrapper for IgBLAST v1.9, using IMGT germline references to assign V/J genes and CDR3. Any read was removed if the V/J assignment was weak (E-value above 1e-6), the CDR3 was missing, or the read contained stop codons, out-of-frame junctions, or ambiguous translated residues. V3J clonotypes were defined as sequences sharing an identical inferred V gene, J gene, and CDR3 amino acid sequence. To compute the percentage overlap between repertoires, the number of shared unique clonotypes was divided by the size of the smaller repertoire. Repertoire richness was assessed with RTK rarefaction, the Chao1 estimator, and Recon v2.1 estimates of unobserved clonotypes. OLGA was used to compute generation probabilities for all TCRbeta clonotypes that the gDNA method yielded from four donors. TCRdb re-hosts the immuneACCESS table, in-frame sequences only. Its copies lack some clones; in the studies checked, an unresolved V gene accounts for under half of them, and the cause for the rest is not known. That table supplies the V and J calls and clone size; D and trimming were determined from the DNA. Recorded for this sample are a few million clones; more than 80% of them occurred a single time. The ten largest account for about 0.13% of the sample.

Sequenced material: naive CD4+ T cells sorted from blood. Sample cell subset or site, as interpreted from the label and publication: CD45RA+ positively selected. This receptor chain uses TRBV4-1 and TRBJ1-3; no D gene is confidently identified. The sequence came from a man aged 18 to 35 in good health. This receptor has the CDR3 CASSQDRRISGNTIYF. At the DNA level, the sequence is TGCGCCAGCAGCCAAGATCGCAGGATCTCTGGAAACACCATATATTTT.